The 31 T cell receptor beta chains reported below all come from one sample, sequenced in a study of blood T cell repertoires in COVID-19. The table came from immunoSEQ multiplex PCR; TCRdb's copy has only in-frame clones and leaves some out. The sample has around 300,000 clones; nearly 90% are singletons. Sequencing input: PBMCs or T cells enriched from blood (not recorded which). These receptors were collected from a woman aged 18-35 years with acute COVID-19.

The rearrangement uses TRBV5-1 and TRBJ2-2; 11 nucleotides line up with TRBD2. CDR1 SGHRS and CDR2 YFSETQ come from the germline V gene. This CDR3 contains 16 residues. Trimming cost V 3 bases and J 1 base; bases outside gene matches: 2. The CDR3 nucleotides are TGCGCCAGCAGCTGGGGACTAGCGGTGAACACCGGGGAGCTGTTTTTT. Translated: CASSWGLAVNTGELFF.

The chain joins TRBV19 to TRBJ1-5; TRBD1 aligns across 12 bases. The junction had 17 bases not matched to a gene; V was cut back by 5 bases and J by 6 bases. The CDR3 is made up of 19 amino acids. Germline V gives CDR1 LNHDA, CDR2 SQIVND (reference sequence). CDR3: CASSLTGTGGVLAVQPQHF. As DNA, the CDR3 is TGTGCCAGTAGTCTAACCGGGACAGGGGGCGTCTTGGCCGTTCAGCCCCAGCATTTT.

The chain employs TRBV5-8 and TRBJ2-3; tentative D call: TRBD2 (5 bases). CDR3 length: 15 amino acids. The germline V gene has CDR1 SGHTS and CDR2 YDEGEE. V was clipped by 4 bases and J by 0 bases, with 12 bases between them. The CDR3 protein is CASSRGSSSTDTQYF. The CDR3 DNA reads as TGTGCCAGCAGCCGGGGTTCATCTAGCACAGATACGCAGTATTTT.

The chain combines TRBV6-6 with TRBJ1-5; 7 bases fit TRBD1. CDR3 size: 16 residues. Germline V lookup: CDR1 MNHNY, CDR2 SVGAGI (reference sequence). Trimming cost V 6 bases and J 4 bases; bases outside gene matches: 12. Here the CDR3 DNA reads TGTGCCAGCAGCCCGACAGGGACCCAACTTAATCAGCCCCAGCATTTT. This gives the protein CASSPTGTQLNQPQHF.

This chain joins TRBV27 and TRBJ1-6; 10 bases line up with TRBD1. The CDR3 totals 16 residues. Trimming removed 1 base from V and 5 bases from J; junction bases left unmatched: 2. In germline, CDR1 is MNHEY, CDR2 SMNVEV (reference sequence). The CDR3 DNA follows: TGTGCCAGCAGTTTATGGGGACAGGGGAATAATTCACCCCTCCACTTT. This sequence encodes CASSLWGQGNNSPLHF.

This clone was counted a single time. The gene calls are TRBV24-1 and TRBJ2-1; 13 bases fit TRBD2. J gave up 7 bases and V 4 bases, and 6 bases lay outside the gene matches. CDR1 is KGHDR and CDR2 is SFDVKD in the germline V gene. This CDR3 has 16 amino acids. CDR3 nucleotide sequence: TGTGCCACCAGTGAACGGACTAGCGGGAGAGATAATGAGCAGTTCTTC. It is translated as CATSERTSGRDNEQFF.

This clone has only one observation. The V and J genes are TRBV19 and TRBJ1-2, with D unclear. V gave up 4 bases and J gave up 0 bases, with 6 bases separating them. Looked up from germline, CDR1 is LNHDA and CDR2 is SQIVND (reference sequence). This CDR3 region has 13 residues. The CDR3 spells CASSNHSNYGYTF. The CDR3 DNA sequence: TGTGCCAGTAGTAACCACTCTAACTATGGCTACACCTTC. Looking up the rest from reference TRBV19 and TRBJ1-2 gives the full variable domain: DGGITQSPKYLFRKEGQNVTLSCEQNLNHDAMYWYRQDPGQGLRLIYYSQIVNDFQKGDIAEGYSVSREKKESFPLTVTSAQKNPTAFYLCASSNHSNYGYTFGSGTRLTVV.

The V call is TRBV7-8, the J call TRBJ1-1, with D maybe TRBD1 (5 bases). Looked up from germline, CDR1 is SGHVS and CDR2 is FQNEAQ. The V gene lost 5 bases and the J gene lost 4 bases, with 14 bases spanning the gap. The CDR3 has 14 residues. The CDR3 nucleotides read TGTGCCAGCAGCCGCGACAGAGCCTTCACTGAAGCTTTCTTT. It is translated as CASSRDRAFTEAFF.

The V and J genes are TRBV10-1 and TRBJ1-1; D not resolved. The germline V and J ends were trimmed by 4 bases and 8 bases, with 17 bases remaining between them. Germline V gene sequence: CDR1 WNHNN, CDR2 SYGVQD (reference sequence). The CDR3 is 14 amino acids. The chain's CDR3 is CASSVGRNPAEAFF. CDR3 bases: TGCGCCAGCAGTGTGGGCCGGAACCCGGCCGAAGCTTTCTTT.

The chain employs TRBV9 and TRBJ2-7; D might be TRBD2 (6 bases). This CDR3 has 14 residues. With 10 bases removed from V and 2 bases from J, the gap between germline ends came to 19 bases. CDR1 SGDLS and CDR2 YYNGEE come from the germline V gene. The CDR3 here is CASSPGVGTYEQYF. In nucleotides, the CDR3 is TGTGCCTCGTCCCCGGGGGTGGGGACCTACGAGCAGTACTTC.

The genes are TRBV25-1 and TRBJ1-4, with TRBD1 identical over 7 bases. The CDR3 consists of 16 residues. Germline V gene data show CDR1 as MGHDK and CDR2 as SYGVNS. The ends lost 0 bases at V and 3 bases at J; junction bases unmatched: 4. CDR3 sequence: CASSEYGRGSNEKLFF. In DNA form, the CDR3 reads TGTGCCAGCAGTGAATACGGCAGGGGGTCTAATGAAAAACTGTTTTTT.

The chain carries TRBV5-8 and TRBJ1-2; 10 bases line up with TRBD1. Germline CDR1 and CDR2: SGHTS and YDEGEE. The CDR3 is 16 amino acids. V was clipped by 4 bases and J by 4 bases; unmatched bases: 10. CDR3 sequence: CASSLTTGGSGYGYTF. The CDR3 DNA reads TGTGCCAGCAGCCTGACGACAGGGGGCTCTGGCTATGGCTACACCTTC.

A single count supports this clone. V is TRBV10-1 and J is TRBJ2-7; maybe TRBD1 (7 bases). Germline V CDR1 and CDR2: WNHNN, SYGVQD (reference sequence). V was clipped by 2 bases and J by 4 bases, with 15 bases between them. The CDR3 has 15 amino acids. The CDR3 DNA follows: TGCGCCAGCAGTGAGGGGCAGGGGGGTAGTTACGAGCAGTACTTC. Its translation: CASSEGQGGSYEQYF.

The chain combines TRBV28 with TRBJ1-3; D is ambiguous. V was clipped by 3 bases and J by 3 bases, with 12 bases between them. In germline, CDR1 is MDHEN, CDR2 SYDVKM. The CDR3 extends over 15 amino acids. This CDR3 reads CASSFGRGFGNTIYF. The CDR3 nucleotides read TGTGCCAGCAGTTTTGGGAGAGGTTTTGGAAACACCATATATTTT.

This chain links TRBV5-1 with TRBJ2-3; TRBD2 aligns across 10 bases. This CDR3 is built from 17 residues. Germline values: CDR1 SGHRS, CDR2 YFSETQ. The ends lost 6 bases at V and 0 bases at J; junction bases unmatched: 10. CDR3 protein: CASTRLSAGGSTDTQYF. DNA for the CDR3: TGCGCCAGCACCCGTTTGTCAGCGGGAGGGAGCACAGATACGCAGTATTTT.

The chain is built from TRBV28 and TRBJ2-3, with 8 positions matching TRBD2. The CDR3 extends over 14 amino acids. The V and J ends lost 2 bases and 6 bases, in that order; junction bases with no gene match: 4. Germline V lookup: CDR1 MDHEN, CDR2 SYDVKM. CDR3 region: CASSLQAGADTQYF. CDR3 nucleotide sequence: TGTGCCAGCAGTTTACAAGCGGGAGCCGATACGCAGTATTTT.

CDR3 sequence: CASSFSQGATEAFF. The CDR3 nucleotides read TGTGCCAGCAGCTTCTCACAGGGGGCCACTGAAGCTTTCTTT. The chain uses TRBV9 and TRBJ1-1; 9 nucleotides line up with TRBD1. V lost 4 bases and J lost 4; bases outside the gene matches: 5. The germline V gene has CDR1 SGDLS and CDR2 YYNGEE. This CDR3 comprises 14 residues.

The chain employs TRBV28 and TRBJ2-7; possible D gene TRBD1, 5 bases. Trimming left V 5 bases short and J 5 bases short, with 10 bases between. The germline CDR1 and CDR2 sequences are MDHEN and SYDVKM. The CDR3 is 12 amino acids. The CDR3 here is CASSPDKDEQYF. In DNA form, the CDR3 reads TGTGCCAGCAGTCCGGACAAGGACGAGCAGTACTTC. Variable domain in full (rest from reference TRBV28 and TRBJ2-7): DVKVTQSSRYLVKRTGEKVFLECVQDMDHENMFWYRQDPGLGLRLIYFSYDVKMKEKGDIPEGYSVSREKKERFSLILESASTNQTSMYLCASSPDKDEQYFGPGTRLTVT.

This chain joins TRBV11-3 and TRBJ1-3, with unresolved D. The CDR3 runs 17 residues. V dropped 4 bases and J dropped 0 bases, with 16 bases sitting between them. In germline, CDR1 is SGHNT, CDR2 YENEEA. CDR3 amino acids: CASSSPLGLTSGNTIYF. CDR3 coding DNA: TGTGCCAGCAGCTCGCCACTCGGACTGACCTCTGGAAACACCATATATTTT. The variable domain in full, with the rest retrieved from reference TRBV11-3 and TRBJ1-3, is EAGVVQSPRYKIIEKKQPVAFWCNPISGHNTLYWYLQNLGQGPELLIRYENEEAVDDSQLPKDRFSAERLKGVDSTLKIQPAELGDSAVYLCASSSPLGLTSGNTIYFGEGSWLTVV.

The genes are TRBV11-3 and TRBJ2-2; TRBD1 is a possible D gene (6 bases). This CDR3 has 15 amino acids. Deletions cut 4 bases from V and 3 bases from J, with 12 bases between. The V gene's germline CDR1 is SGHNT and CDR2 YENEEA. The CDR3 DNA reads TGTGCCAGCAGCTCCAGCAGGGGCTACACCGGGGAGCTGTTTTTT. It yields the protein CASSSSRGYTGELFF.

This clone has only a few counts. The CDR3 region has the DNA TGTGCCAGCAGATGGGCCGGATATAGCAATCAGCCCCAGCATTTT. This gives the protein CASRWAGYSNQPQHF. The chain links TRBV28 to TRBJ1-5; no definite D call. The CDR3 loop spans 15 amino acids. From germline, CDR1 is MDHEN and CDR2 SYDVKM. With 6 bases removed from V and 0 bases from J, the gap between germline ends came to 12 bases.

The chain joins TRBV6-6 to TRBJ1-2, with D possibly TRBD1 on 6 matching bases. The CDR3 is made up of 15 amino acids. The germline V gene has CDR1 MNHNY and CDR2 SVGAGI (reference sequence). The V and J ends lost 4 bases and 3 bases respectively, with 15 bases between them. The CDR3 here is CASSSPQGEDYGYTF. The CDR3 DNA is TGTGCCAGCAGTTCCCCACAGGGAGAGGACTATGGCTACACCTTC.

The chain combines TRBV28 with TRBJ1-1; D not certain. CDR1 and CDR2 from the germline V gene are MDHEN and SYDVKM. The CDR3 totals 14 residues. V was cut by 3 bases and J by 0 bases, with 8 bases left in between. CDR3 residues: CASSLRQMNTEAFF. The CDR3 DNA reads TGTGCCAGCAGTTTGAGGCAGATGAACACTGAAGCTTTCTTT.

This rearrangement joins TRBV30 to TRBJ1-1; no clear D gene. The CDR3 extends over 14 amino acids. Germline-derived CDR1 and CDR2 are GTSNPN and SVGIG (reference sequence). Trimming took 1 base from V and 5 from J, leaving 14 bases between them. The CDR3 sequence: CAWSALDGVTEAFF. The CDR3 nucleotides read TGTGCCTGGAGTGCCCTCGACGGGGTGACTGAAGCTTTCTTT.

This chain joins TRBV9 and TRBJ1-2; the D gene is possibly TRBD1 (5 bases). Germline V gene lookup returns CDR1 SGDLS and CDR2 YYNGEE. CDR3 length: 16 residues. The V and J ends lost 4 bases and 6 bases respectively, with 22 bases between them. The CDR3 loop reads CASSPGRVGLGDGYTF. Written as DNA, the CDR3 is TGTGCCAGCAGCCCGGGGAGGGTCGGGTTAGGGGATGGCTACACCTTC.

In the case of this clone: This specimen includes other DNA sequences encoding the same CDR3. This chain links TRBV19 with TRBJ2-7, with 10 bases matching TRBD1. The CDR3 loop spans 15 amino acids. V trimming: 9 bases; J trimming: 2 bases; junction bases outside the gene matches: 10. Per germline, CDR1 LNHDA and CDR2 SQIVND (reference sequence). In DNA form, the CDR3 reads TGTGCCAGCTCCCCGGGACAGGGGTCCCCCTACGAGCAGTACTTC. It codes for CASSPGQGSPYEQYF.

This clone was seen only a few times. V and J are TRBV6-1 and TRBJ2-1; 11 bases are a match to TRBD2. The CDR3 length is 16 residues. Losses at the gene ends were 7 bases for V and 1 base for J; bases not matched to a gene: 6. CDR1 and CDR2 from the germline V gene are MNHNS and SASEGT. CDR3: CASTETSGISYNEQFF. The CDR3 region has the DNA TGTGCCAGCACTGAGACTAGCGGGATTTCCTACAATGAGCAGTTCTTC.

This chain uses TRBV10-3 with TRBJ2-3, with TRBD2 matching over 9 bases. V was clipped by 1 base and J by 4 bases; unmatched bases: 3. Germline loops: CDR1 ENHRY, CDR2 SYGVKD. The CDR3 contains 15 residues. CDR3 coding DNA: TGTGCCATCAGTGAGTTGGGACTAGCCGCAGATACGCAGTATTTT. It translates to CAISELGLAADTQYF.

V is TRBV19 and J is TRBJ1-5; a possible D gene is TRBD1 (5 bases). V dropped 2 bases and J dropped 3 bases, with 17 bases sitting between them. Per germline, CDR1 LNHDA and CDR2 SQIVND (reference sequence). The CDR3 consists of 17 residues. The CDR3 loop reads CASSIRQGVPTNQPQHF. In DNA, the CDR3 is TGTGCCAGTAGTATAAGACAAGGGGTCCCAACCAATCAGCCCCAGCATTTT.

This sequence joins TRBV4-2 and TRBJ2-7; 7 bases match TRBD1. The CDR3 is 15 residues long. Germline assignment: CDR1 LGHNA and CDR2 YNFKEQ. With 1 base clipped from V and 4 bases from J, the junction kept 7 bases outside the gene matches. CDR3 sequence reads: CASSQVEGADYEQYF. In DNA form, the CDR3 reads TGTGCCAGCAGCCAAGTCGAGGGGGCTGATTACGAGCAGTACTTC.

The V and J genes are TRBV9 and TRBJ2-7; TRBD2 matches at 8 bases. This CDR3 is built from 13 residues. Trimming at V came to 6 bases and at J to 4 bases, leaving 6 bases not matched to a gene. The V gene's germline CDR1 is SGDLS and CDR2 YYNGEE. DNA of the CDR3: TGTGCCAGCAATGCGGGAGGAAGGTACGAGCAGTACTTC. Amino acids: CASNAGGRYEQYF.